Listed below are T cell receptor beta chains from one sample, sequenced in a study of CD8+CD57+ T cells in acquired aplastic anemia. MiXCR, applied by TCRdb to the reads, yields one record per CDR3 protein. Of tens of thousands of distinct CDR3 sequences in the sample, roughly half are singletons; the top ten hold about 8%. The sample consisted of sorted CD4+, CD8+, or CD8+CD57+ T cells (not recorded which) from PBMCs. Receptor source: a human donor in good health, serving as a control. The CDR3 runs from the conserved cysteine through the conserved F or W. The D gene is left open where the match is weak.

j_call | d_call | v_call | cdr3_aa
TRBJ2-7 | NA | TRBV15 | CATSPQDSAYEQYF
TRBJ2-7 | TRBD1 | TRBV20-1 | CSARDPSHGTEDYEQYF
TRBJ1-1 | NA | TRBV7-9 | CASTMDSANTEAFF
TRBJ1-2 | NA | TRBV24-1 | CATSDPTAYGYTF
TRBJ2-3 | TRBD1 | TRBV28 | CASSPGQMSTDTQYF
TRBJ1-1 | NA | TRBV4-1 | CASSQPSGIGEAFF
TRBJ2-7 | TRBD2 | TRBV20-1 | CSANWLAGPYEQYF
TRBJ1-2 | NA | TRBV5-6 | CASSSGGVYGYTF
TRBJ1-5 | NA | TRBV14 | CASRESGGVSNQPQHF
TRBJ2-1 | NA | TRBV24-1 | CATSDSSGASYNEQFF
TRBJ2-3 | TRBD2 | TRBV11-2 | CASSPAGLAAYTDTQYF
TRBJ1-2 | NA | TRBV7-9 | CASSTPGPIHGYTF
TRBJ2-1 | TRBD2 | TRBV5-6 | CASSLTSGLTYNEQFF
TRBJ2-1 | NA | TRBV27 | CASSSQRVSSYNEQFF
TRBJ1-2 | NA | TRBV5-1 | CASSFDSLNYGYTF
TRBJ2-5 | TRBD2 | TRBV20-1 | CSASHGTSGNYEETQYF
TRBJ2-3 | NA | TRBV5-4 | CASSLDQGSTDTQYF
TRBJ2-3 | TRBD2 | TRBV7-8 | CASSTNSGRSDTQYF
TRBJ1-1 | TRBD1 | TRBV15 | CATRTGRTEAFF
TRBJ2-7 | TRBD1 | TRBV5-8 | CASSLEGQGAYEQYF
TRBJ2-1 | TRBD2 | TRBV30 | CAWSVPWLAGYNEQFF
TRBJ1-1 | NA | TRBV7-9 | CASSSSLEAFF
TRBJ2-7 | NA | TRBV25-1 | CASSLSEKGEQYF
TRBJ2-1 | TRBD1 | TRBV6-1 | CASRDGQGLRSSYNEQFF
TRBJ1-2 | NA | TRBV29-1 | CITEGQYGYTF
TRBJ2-1 | TRBD2 | TRBV20-1 | CSARAKTSAASDEQFF
TRBJ2-7 | TRBD1 | TRBV29-1 | CSAYPGTGRQYF
TRBJ1-1 | NA | TRBV20-1 | CSATDGDEAFF
TRBJ2-1 | NA | TRBV24-1 | CATSDVGRGISSYNEQFF
TRBJ2-7 | NA | TRBV19 | CASSIGGLNSEQYF
TRBJ1-2 | NA | TRBV6-1 | CASSEVRGYGYTF
TRBJ2-7 | TRBD1 | TRBV11-2 | CASSPNLDRGKNHEQYF
TRBJ2-7 | NA | TRBV12-3/TRBV12-4 | CASSEPRRGYEQYF
TRBJ1-2 | NA | TRBV20-1 | CSARDPAAFHYGYTF
TRBJ2-3 | TRBD2 | TRBV9 | CASSFRTSGSIGTDTQYF
TRBJ1-2 | NA | TRBV4-1 | CASSQAGPGLGNYGYTF
TRBJ2-2 | NA | TRBV5-1 | CASSPGTGELFF
TRBJ2-1 | NA | TRBV10-3 | CAISDPGLGASNEQFF
TRBJ1-2 | NA | TRBV10-3 | CAIKPDGDYGYTF
TRBJ1-2 | TRBD1 | TRBV24-1 | CATSDRGTGLTYGYTF
TRBJ1-1 | TRBD1 | TRBV7-6 | CASSLTGPGEAFF
TRBJ1-2 | TRBD1 | TRBV7-9 | CASSLQQGDGCAF
TRBJ1-3 | NA | TRBV7-3 | CASSHWSSSGNTIYF
TRBJ2-5 | NA | TRBV24-1 | CATSDDGRETQYF
TRBJ2-7 | NA | TRBV7-8 | CASSPLLEQYF
TRBJ2-1 | NA | TRBV2 | CASNGGRRSSYNEQFF
TRBJ1-3 | NA | TRBV7-3 | CASSVSSGNTIYF
TRBJ2-7 | TRBD1 | TRBV2 | CASSGRDSLYEQYF
TRBJ1-5 | NA | TRBV19 | CASSPMHSNQPQHF
TRBJ2-3 | NA | TRBV2 | CASSPRTETDTQYF
TRBJ2-7 | NA | TRBV5-4 | CASSLEQGRNEQYF
TRBJ1-6 | NA | TRBV19 | CACRQTNRGNSPLHF
TRBJ1-1 | NA | TRBV5-1 | CASSLVWETNTEAFF
TRBJ1-1 | TRBD1 | TRBV4-2 | CASTPAGGTEAFF
TRBJ1-5 | NA | TRBV19 | CARQEYSNQPQHF
TRBJ2-5 | TRBD1 | TRBV5-4 | CASSSGQGQETQYF
TRBJ2-5 | NA | TRBV30 | CAWSVAPQETQYF
TRBJ1-1 | NA | TRBV20-1 | CSALPWTAVNTEAFF
TRBJ2-7 | NA | TRBV6-1 | CASSRLGESYEQYF